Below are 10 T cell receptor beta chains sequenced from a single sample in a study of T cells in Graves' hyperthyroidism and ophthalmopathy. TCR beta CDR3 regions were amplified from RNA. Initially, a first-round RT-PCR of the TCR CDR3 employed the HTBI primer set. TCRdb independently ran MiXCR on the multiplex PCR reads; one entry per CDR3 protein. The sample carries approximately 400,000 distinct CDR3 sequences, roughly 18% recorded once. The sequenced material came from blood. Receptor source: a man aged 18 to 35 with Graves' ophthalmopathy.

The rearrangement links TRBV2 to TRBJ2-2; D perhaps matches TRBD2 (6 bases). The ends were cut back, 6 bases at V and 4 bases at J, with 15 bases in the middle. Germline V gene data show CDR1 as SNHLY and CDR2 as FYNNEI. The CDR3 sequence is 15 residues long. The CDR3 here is CASRLQGLTTGELFF. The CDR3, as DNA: TGTGCCAGCAGACTCCAGGGACTTACCACCGGGGAGCTGTTTTTT.

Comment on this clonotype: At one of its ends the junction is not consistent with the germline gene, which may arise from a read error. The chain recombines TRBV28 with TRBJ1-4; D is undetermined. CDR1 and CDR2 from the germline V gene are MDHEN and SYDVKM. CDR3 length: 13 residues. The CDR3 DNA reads TGTGCCAGCAATTTACCTTCGGACGAAAAACTGTTTTTT. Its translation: CASNLPSDEKLFF.

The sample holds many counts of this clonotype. CDR3 residues: CASSLPGYQPQHF. The CDR3 coding sequence is TGTGCCAGCAGCTTGCCAGGGTATCAGCCCCAGCATTTT. The rearrangement links TRBV5-6 to TRBJ1-5, with D maybe TRBD1 (5 bases). The germline V and J ends were trimmed by 1 base and 5 bases, with 7 bases remaining between them. The V gene's germline CDR1 is SGHDT and CDR2 YYEEEE. This CDR3 spans 13 amino acids.

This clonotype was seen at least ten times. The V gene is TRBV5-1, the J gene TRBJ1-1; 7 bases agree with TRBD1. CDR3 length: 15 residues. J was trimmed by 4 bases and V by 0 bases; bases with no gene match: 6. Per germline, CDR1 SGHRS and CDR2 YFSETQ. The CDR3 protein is CASSLEGQETTEAFF. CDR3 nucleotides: TGCGCCAGCAGCTTGGAAGGACAGGAGACCACTGAAGCTTTCTTT.

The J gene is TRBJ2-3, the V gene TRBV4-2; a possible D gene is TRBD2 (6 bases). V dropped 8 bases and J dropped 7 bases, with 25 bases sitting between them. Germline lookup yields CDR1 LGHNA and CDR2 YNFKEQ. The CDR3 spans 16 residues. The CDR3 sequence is CASLQESGLVRNTQYF. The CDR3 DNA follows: TGTGCCAGCCTCCAAGAGAGCGGGCTCGTAAGGAATACGCAGTATTTT.

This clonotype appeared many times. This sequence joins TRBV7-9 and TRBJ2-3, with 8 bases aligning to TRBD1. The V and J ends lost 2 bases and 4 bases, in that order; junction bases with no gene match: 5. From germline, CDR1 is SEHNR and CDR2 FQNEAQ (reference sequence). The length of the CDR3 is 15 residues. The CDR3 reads CASSLRQGAADTQYF. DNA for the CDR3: TGTGCCAGCAGCTTAAGGCAGGGGGCGGCAGATACGCAGTATTTT. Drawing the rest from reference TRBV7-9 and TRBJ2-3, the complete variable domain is DTGVSQNPRHKITKRGQNVTFRCDPISEHNRLYWYRQTLGQGPEFLTYFQNEAQLEKSRLLSDRFSAERPKGSFSTLEIQRTEQGDSAMYLCASSLRQGAADTQYFGPGTRLTVL.

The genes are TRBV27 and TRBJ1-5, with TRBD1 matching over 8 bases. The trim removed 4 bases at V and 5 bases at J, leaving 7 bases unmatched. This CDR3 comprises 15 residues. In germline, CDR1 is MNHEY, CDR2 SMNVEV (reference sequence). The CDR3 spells CASSYSGRGHQPQHF. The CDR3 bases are TGTGCCAGCAGTTATTCCGGCAGGGGGCATCAGCCCCAGCATTTT.

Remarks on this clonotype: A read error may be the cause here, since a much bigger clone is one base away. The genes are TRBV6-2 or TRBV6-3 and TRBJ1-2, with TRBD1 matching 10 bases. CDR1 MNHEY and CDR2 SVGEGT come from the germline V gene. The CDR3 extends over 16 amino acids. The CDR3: CAGRSPGQGSNYGYTF. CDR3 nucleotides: TGTGCCGGCAGAAGTCCGGGACAGGGGTCGAACTATGGCTACACCTTC.

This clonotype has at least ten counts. The CDR3 here is CASSYLLRPDEQYF. The CDR3, as DNA: TGTGCCAGCAGTTACCTCCTTCGTCCGGACGAGCAGTACTTC. The J gene is TRBJ2-7, the V gene TRBV6-6, with unresolved D. The CDR3 consists of 14 residues. The ends were cut back, 2 bases at V and 5 bases at J, with 13 bases in the middle. Germline values: CDR1 MNHNY, CDR2 SVGAGI (reference sequence).

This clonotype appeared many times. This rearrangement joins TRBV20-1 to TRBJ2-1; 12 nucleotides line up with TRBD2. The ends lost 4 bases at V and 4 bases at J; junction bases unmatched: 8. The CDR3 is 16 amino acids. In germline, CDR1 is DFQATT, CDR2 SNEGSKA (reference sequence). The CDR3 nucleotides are TGCAGTGCTACATCTAGCGGGGGGGAAGGGTACAATGAGCAGTTCTTC. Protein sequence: CSATSSGGEGYNEQFF.